This TCR beta chain was found in a study of T-cell memory formation after mild COVID-19. From germline, CDR1 is SEHNR and CDR2 FQNEAQ (reference sequence). The junction had 16 bases not matched to a gene; V was cut back by 5 bases and J by 3 bases. This CDR3 is built from 17 residues. With constant-segment primers, 5'RACE yielded cDNA libraries of TCR alpha and TCR beta that carried sample barcodes and UMIs. TCRdb re-called the 5' RACE reads with MiXCR, one entry per CDR3 protein. This repertoire shows roughly 280,000 distinct CDR3 sequences, about a sixth found once; its top ten account for 22%. This clonotype has more than one count but fewer than ten.

Specimen: PBMCs or a T cell subset sorted from them (not recorded which). The source of this sequence is a young man who had mild COVID-19 (a few samples of this study predate the infection). Cell type and time point are not known. The rearrangement joins TRBV7-9 to TRBJ2-7, with TRBD1 identical over 7 bases. CDR3 nucleotide sequence: TGTGCCAGCAGCACTAGTGAATTACAGGGGTTGAGCTACGAGCAGTACTTC. Amino acids: CASSTSELQGLSYEQYF.